This is a list of T cell receptor beta chains from one sample in a study of T cells in Graves' hyperthyroidism and ophthalmopathy. Each CDR3 protein gets one entry after TCRdb re-called the multiplex PCR reads with MiXCR. This sample has 530,000 or so distinct CDR3 sequences; 15% to 20% occur once, and the top ten carry 15% to 20%. The sample taken for sequencing was blood. These receptors were taken from a woman aged 18-35 years with Graves' ophthalmopathy. The CDR3 runs from the conserved cysteine through the conserved F or W. A D gene is named only where the DNA matches it firmly. Clone size is not always given. Where it is, it says once, few, many or a class for expanded clones.

>TRBV11-2|.|TRBJ1-1|many
TGTGCCAGCAGCTTAGATCGGGGGGCTGAAGCTTTCTTT
CASSLDRGAEAFF
>TRBV2|TRBD1|TRBJ1-5|.
TGTGCCAGCAAAGGGGGCCGCAATCAGCCCCAGCATTTT
CASKGGRNQPQHF
>TRBV11-2|TRBD2|TRBJ2-1|.
TGTGCCAGCAGCCCCTCCCCAGGACTAGCGAGTTGGGGCAATGAGCAGTTCTTC
CASSPSPGLASWGNEQFF
>TRBV28|.|TRBJ2-5|many
TGTGCCAGCAGGAGAATTTCGAACAGGGAACAAGAGACCCAGTACTTC
CASRRISNREQETQYF
>TRBV10-2|TRBD1|TRBJ2-7|many
TGCGCCGGACTGGGGATGACAGGGAGAAACGAGCAGTACTTC
CAGLGMTGRNEQYF
>TRBV6-2/TRBV6-3|TRBD2|TRBJ2-2|many
TGTGCCAGCAGCAGACTAGCGGTTATCACCGGGGAGCTGTTTTTT
CASSRLAVITGELFF
>TRBV5-6|.|TRBJ2-7|many
TGTGCCAGCAGGTCGCGGGTTGGGTCCTACGAGCAGTACTTC
CASRSRVGSYEQYF
>TRBV20-1|TRBD1|TRBJ1-5|few
TGCAGTGCTAAAGACAGGGTGAGGAGCAATCAGCCCCAGCATTTT
CSAKDRVRSNQPQHF
>TRBV4-1|.|TRBJ2-5|.
TGTGCCAGCAGCCAAGAGCGCCAGGAGACCCAGTACTTC
CASSQERQETQYF
>TRBV28|.|TRBJ1-1|many
TGTGCCAGCAGAACGGGAGGGGGGACCCTGAACACTGAAGCTTTCTTT
CASRTGGGTLNTEAFF
>TRBV28|.|TRBJ2-2|many
TGTGCCAGCAGTACAAATGAGGACGGGGAGCTGTTTTTT
CASSTNEDGELFF
>TRBV6-4|TRBD2|TRBJ2-2|.
TGTGCCAGCAGTACTAGCGGGAGGGACACCGGGGAGCTGTTTTTT
CASSTSGRDTGELFF
>TRBV20-1|TRBD1|TRBJ2-7|many
TGCAGTGCTAGGGTGGGTGGGACAGGTGGCGAGCAGTACTTC
CSARVGGTGGEQYF
>TRBV4-1|TRBD1|TRBJ1-1|many
TGCGCCAGCAGCCATGGACAGGGGGCGAGCACTGAAGCTTTCTTT
CASSHGQGASTEAFF
>TRBV29-1|.|TRBJ2-7|few
TGCAGCGTTGTAATGACGGTTTCTCCCTACTACGAGCAGTACTTC
CSVVMTVSPYYEQYF
>TRBV15|.|TRBJ2-3|.
TGTGCCACCAGCAGAGATCTCGGGGAGGCAGATACGCAGTATTTT
CATSRDLGEADTQYF
>TRBV5-5|.|TRBJ1-5|few
TGTGCCAGCAGCTTAACGGATTCTAGCAATCAGCCCCAGCATTTT
CASSLTDSSNQPQHF
>TRBV7-6|.|TRBJ2-5|many
TGTGCCAGCAGCTTACCGACCCTCTTGTACCAAGAGACCCAGTACTTC
CASSLPTLLYQETQYF
>TRBV7-8|.|TRBJ2-1|many
TGTGCCAGCAGCTTAGCTGGGACGGGGAGTGAGCAGTTCTTC
CASSLAGTGSEQFF
>TRBV2|TRBD2|TRBJ2-2|many
TGTGCCAGCAGTGATACTAGCGAGAACACCGGGGAGCTGTTTTTT
CASSDTSENTGELFF
>TRBV4-2|TRBD1|TRBJ2-1|.
TGTGCCAGCAGCCAAGAAGCCGGGACAGGGGGCAATGAGCAGTTCTTC
CASSQEAGTGGNEQFF
>TRBV5-5|.|TRBJ1-1|many
TGTGCCAGCAGCTTGGAACCGTGGGGACTGAACACTGAAGCTTTCTTT
CASSLEPWGLNTEAFF
>TRBV19|.|TRBJ2-1|few
TGTGCCAGTGGTCCATACCGCTCCTACAATGAGCAGTTCTTC
CASGPYRSYNEQFF
>TRBV27|.|TRBJ1-5|many
TGTGCCAGCAGTCTTACAGGGAATCAGCCCCAGCATTTT
CASSLTGNQPQHF
>TRBV28|TRBD1|TRBJ2-6|few
TGTGCGTCAGGGGGCACTGGGGCCAACGTCCTGACTTTC
CASGGTGANVLTF
>TRBV5-1|.|TRBJ2-3|.
TGCGCCAGCAGCTTGAGTCCAGGCGGACCAGATACGCAGTATTTT
CASSLSPGGPDTQYF
>TRBV6-1|TRBD1|TRBJ2-1|many
TGTGCCAGCAGTGAGCCGGGACAGGGGGCTGGTGAGCAGTTCTTC
CASSEPGQGAGEQFF
>TRBV4-3|.|TRBJ2-5|many
TGCGCCAGCAGCCTACTTGAGAGCCGCGAGACCCAGTACTTC
CASSLLESRETQYF
>TRBV6-1|TRBD1|TRBJ1-5|.
TGTGCCGGCAATAACCCCAGGACAGGGGTAAACAATCAGCCCCAGCATTTT
CAGNNPRTGVNNQPQHF
>TRBV27|.|TRBJ2-4|many
TGTGCCAGCAGTTTAATAGGGGGAAGGGCCAAAAACATTCAGTACTTC
CASSLIGGRAKNIQYF
>TRBV7-8|.|TRBJ2-1|.
TGTGCCAGCAGCCCACAGGGACATTACCTGTTCTTC
CASSPQGHYLFF
>TRBV6-1|.|TRBJ1-1|few
TGTGCCAGCAGTTCCCTAAACCGGGACACTGAAGCTTTCTTT
CASSSLNRDTEAFF
>TRBV27|TRBD1|TRBJ1-2|.
TGTGCCAGCAGTTTAGAACCAGGGGGGGCCTATGGCTACACCTTC
CASSLEPGGAYGYTF
>TRBV11-2|TRBD2|TRBJ2-7|many
TGTGCCAGCAGCTTAGTCCCGGGGGGGGTCCTCTACGAGCAGTACTTC
CASSLVPGGVLYEQYF
>TRBV6-1|TRBD1|TRBJ1-5|many
TGTGCCAGCAGTTCCGGCGTGACAGGGTTGGGTCAGCCCCAGCATTTT
CASSSGVTGLGQPQHF
>TRBV10-2|.|TRBJ2-3|.
TGCGCCAGCACCCCTAGAGATCCAGATACGCAGTATTTT
CASTPRDPDTQYF
>TRBV12-3/TRBV12-4|TRBD1|TRBJ2-1|.
TGTGCCAGCAGCCCCCCGACAGGGGGCGTTAGCAATGAGCAGTTCTTC
CASSPPTGGVSNEQFF
>TRBV20-1|.|TRBJ1-5|.
TGCAGTGCTCCCAACGGGGGGGGCAATCAGCCCCAGCATTTT
CSAPNGGGNQPQHF
>TRBV6-1|TRBD2|TRBJ2-3|.
TGTGCCAGCAGAACACACACTAGCGGGGGGAGCACAGATACGCAGTATTTT
CASRTHTSGGSTDTQYF
>TRBV28|.|TRBJ2-7|many
TGTGCCAGCAGTACAGGGATATACGAGCAGTACTTC
CASSTGIYEQYF
>TRBV27|.|TRBJ2-7|.
TGTGCCAGCAGTCCGGACGGACCCTACGAGCAGTACTTC
CASSPDGPYEQYF
>TRBV4-1|TRBD1|TRBJ2-3|.
TGCGCCAGCAGCCAAGTTACAGGGGGGAGAGGCGCAGATACGCAGTATTTT
CASSQVTGGRGADTQYF
>TRBV27|.|TRBJ1-5|many
TGTGCCAGCAGTTCCCTACAGCATAGCAATCAGCCCCAGCATTTT
CASSSLQHSNQPQHF
>TRBV6-2/TRBV6-3|.|TRBJ2-1|.
TGTGCCAGCAGTTACGACCGTTACAATGAGCAGTTCTTC
CASSYDRYNEQFF
>TRBV5-1|TRBD2|TRBJ2-3|.
TGCGCCAGCAGCTTGCAGACTAGCGGGAGAGATACGCAGTATTTT
CASSLQTSGRDTQYF
>TRBV20-1|TRBD1|TRBJ1-5|few
TGCAGTGCTAGAGATTTACAGGGGGCCGGCAATCAGCCCCAGCATTTT
CSARDLQGAGNQPQHF
>TRBV11-2|TRBD1|TRBJ1-1|many
TGTGCCAGCAGCTTAGAAGGGGGACAGGATGAAGCTTTCTTT
CASSLEGGQDEAFF
>TRBV11-1|.|TRBJ1-6|many
TGTGCCAGCAGCTTACACAGGGACTATTCACCCCTCCACTTT
CASSLHRDYSPLHF
>TRBV10-2|TRBD1|TRBJ1-1|.
TGCGCCAGCAACGCACAGGGGGCTGAAGCTTTCTTT
CASNAQGAEAFF
>TRBV6-1|TRBD2|TRBJ2-7|many
TGTGCCAGCAGTGAAGGGCTAGCGGGAGCCCTATACGAGCAGTACTTC
CASSEGLAGALYEQYF
>TRBV11-2|.|TRBJ1-5|few
TGTGCCAGCAGCTTAGATGGGAGGCAGAAGAATCAGCCCCAGCATTTT
CASSLDGRQKNQPQHF
>TRBV20-1|.|TRBJ2-1|many
TGCAGTGCTAGAGTCGGAGGACTGGGTAGGGGTGAGCAGTTCTTC
CSARVGGLGRGEQFF
>TRBV7-8|.|TRBJ2-1|many
TGTGCCAGCAGCCCGACTAGTCTCCCCGTCAATGAGCAGTTCTTC
CASSPTSLPVNEQFF
>TRBV19|.|TRBJ1-2|.
TGTGCCAGTAGCCTTGATAGGGGCCTGACGGGCTACACCTTC
CASSLDRGLTGYTF
>TRBV7-6|.|TRBJ1-2|many
TGTGCCAGCAGCTTAGAGAGTTCCTCCTATGGCTACACCTTC
CASSLESSSYGYTF
>TRBV7-9|.|TRBJ1-2|many
TGTGCCAGCAGCCCGAGGACTCCTCGGCACACCTTC
CASSPRTPRHTF
>TRBV28|TRBD1|TRBJ1-2|many
TGTGCCAGCAGTTTATCAGTAAGAAGGGGGCTAAAATCTAACTATGGCTACACCTTC
CASSLSVRRGLKSNYGYTF
>TRBV12-3/TRBV12-4|.|TRBJ2-1|many
TGTGCCAGCAGTACGGACGGAGGGTCGGGGTCCTACAATGAGCAGTTCTTC
CASSTDGGSGSYNEQFF